The clone carrying this T cell receptor (beta chain) turned up a few times. The sample originates from a study of blood T cell repertoires in COVID-19. Study information: The United States, Italy and Spain provided the acute and convalescent COVID-19 samples. Nucleic acid was either cDNA or gDNA, and it came from T cells, B-cell-depleted T cells, or PBMCs.

Measured with immunoSEQ multiplex PCR; TCRdb has only the in-frame clones, and not every one. The repertoire includes 150,000 to 200,000 clones, 75% to 80% of them detected once, and more than 6.5% sits in the top ten. CDR1 is SEHNR and CDR2 is FQNEAQ in the germline V gene (reference sequence). Trimming removed 7 bases from V and 2 bases from J; junction bases left unmatched: 9. The CDR3 sequence is 17 residues long. This TCR was recovered from a woman between 50 and 59 years old with active or convalescent COVID-19. The genes are TRBV7-9 and TRBJ1-4; 11 nucleotides match TRBD1. Sequenced: peripheral blood. CDR3 sequence reads: CASTEGDRGSTNEKLFF. The CDR3 coding sequence is TGTGCCAGCACCGAGGGGGACAGGGGGTCGACTAATGAAAAACTGTTTTTT.